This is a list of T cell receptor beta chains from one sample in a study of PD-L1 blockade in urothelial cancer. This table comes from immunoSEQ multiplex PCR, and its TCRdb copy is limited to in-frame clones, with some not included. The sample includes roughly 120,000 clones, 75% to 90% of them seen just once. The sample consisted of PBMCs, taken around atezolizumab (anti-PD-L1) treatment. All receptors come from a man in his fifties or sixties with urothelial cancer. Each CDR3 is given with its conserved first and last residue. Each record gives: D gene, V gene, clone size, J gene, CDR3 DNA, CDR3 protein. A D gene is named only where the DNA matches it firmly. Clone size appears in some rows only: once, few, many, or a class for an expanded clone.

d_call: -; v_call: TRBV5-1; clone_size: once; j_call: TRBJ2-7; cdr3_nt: TGCGCCAGCAGCTTGGGGCAGCCAGGTTCCTACGAGCAGTACTTC; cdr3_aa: CASSLGQPGSYEQYF
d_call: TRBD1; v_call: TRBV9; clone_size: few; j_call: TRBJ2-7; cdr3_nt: TGTGCCAGCAGCCTCGGGACAGTCTCCTACGAGCAGTACTTC; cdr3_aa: CASSLGTVSYEQYF
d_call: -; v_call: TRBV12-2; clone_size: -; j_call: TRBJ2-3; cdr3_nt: TGTGCAAGTCGCTTAGAGAGAGGGGCAGACAGGGGAACAGATACGCAGTATTTT; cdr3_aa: CASRLERGADRGTDTQYF
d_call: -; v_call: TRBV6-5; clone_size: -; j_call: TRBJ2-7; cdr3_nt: TGTGCCAGCAGTTACCGGGGTATGGGCGAGCAGTACTTC; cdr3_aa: CASSYRGMGEQYF
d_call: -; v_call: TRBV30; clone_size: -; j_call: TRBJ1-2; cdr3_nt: TGTGCCTGGAGTGAGGGAAGGGGTGTCTATGGCTACACCTTC; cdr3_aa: CAWSEGRGVYGYTF
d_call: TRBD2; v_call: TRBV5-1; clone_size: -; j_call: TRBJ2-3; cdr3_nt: TGCGCCAGCAGCTTGGCTGCTAGCGGGAGGTCAGATACGCAGTATTTT; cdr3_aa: CASSLAASGRSDTQYF
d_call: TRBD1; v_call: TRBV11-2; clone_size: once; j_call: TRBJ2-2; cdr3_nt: TGTGCCAGCAGCCAGGACAGGGGGCAGACCGGGGAGCTGTTTTTT; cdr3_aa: CASSQDRGQTGELFF
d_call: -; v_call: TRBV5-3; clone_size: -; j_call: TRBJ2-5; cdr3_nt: TGTGCCAGAAGCTTGGTTTCAGTTGGCGGAACCCAGTACTTC; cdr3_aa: CARSLVSVGGTQYF
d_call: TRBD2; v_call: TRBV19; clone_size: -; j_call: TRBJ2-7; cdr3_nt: TGTGCCACCAGTAAACTATCAGCTGGGACTAGCGAGCAGTACTTC; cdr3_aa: CATSKLSAGTSEQYF
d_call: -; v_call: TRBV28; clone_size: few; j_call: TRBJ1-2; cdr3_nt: TGTGCCAGCAGTTTACTCAGGGCTGCGATCGACACCTTC; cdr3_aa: CASSLLRAAIDTF
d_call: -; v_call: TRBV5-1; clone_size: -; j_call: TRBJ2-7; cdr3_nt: TGCGCCAGCAGCTTGGGTGCGTACGAGCAGTACTTC; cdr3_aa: CASSLGAYEQYF
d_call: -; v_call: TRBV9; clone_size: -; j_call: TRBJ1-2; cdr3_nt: TGTGCCAGCAGCGTAGCCCCAGTCTATGGCTACACCTTC; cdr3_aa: CASSVAPVYGYTF
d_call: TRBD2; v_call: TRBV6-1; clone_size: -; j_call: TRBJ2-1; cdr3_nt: TGTGCCAGCAGGTCGGGGCTAGCGGGATACTATGAGCAGTTCTTC; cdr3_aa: CASRSGLAGYYEQFF
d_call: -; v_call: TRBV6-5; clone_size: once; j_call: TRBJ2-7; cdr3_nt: TGTGCCAGCACCGACAGGCGGGTCTCCTACGAGCAGTACTTC; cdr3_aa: CASTDRRVSYEQYF
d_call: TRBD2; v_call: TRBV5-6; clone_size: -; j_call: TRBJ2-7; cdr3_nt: TGTGCCAGCAGCGCGCGAAACGGGGGGGCCCACGAGCAGTACTTC; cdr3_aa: CASSARNGGAHEQYF
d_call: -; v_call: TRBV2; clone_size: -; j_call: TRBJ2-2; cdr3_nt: TGTGCCAGCAGTCTTCTGGACTCCACCGGGGAGCTGTTTTTT; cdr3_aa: CASSLLDSTGELFF
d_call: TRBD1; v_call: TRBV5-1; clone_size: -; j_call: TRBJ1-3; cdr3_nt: TGCGCCAGCAGCTTGGTGGCAAGGGGGCCTGGAAACACCATATATTTT; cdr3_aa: CASSLVARGPGNTIYF
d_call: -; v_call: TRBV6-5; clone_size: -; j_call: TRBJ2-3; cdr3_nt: TGTGCCAGCAGCCCCGGACAGTCTTCTGATACGCAGTATTTT; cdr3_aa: CASSPGQSSDTQYF
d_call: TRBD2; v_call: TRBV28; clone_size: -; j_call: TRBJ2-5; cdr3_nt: TGTGCCAGCAGTTTATCCGTGGCGGGAGGAGAACAAGAGACCCAGTACTTC; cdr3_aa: CASSLSVAGGEQETQYF
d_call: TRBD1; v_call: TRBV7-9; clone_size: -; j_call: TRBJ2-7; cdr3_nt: TGTGCCAGCAGCAAGACAGGGGGCCTTTACGAGCAGTACTTC; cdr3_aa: CASSKTGGLYEQYF
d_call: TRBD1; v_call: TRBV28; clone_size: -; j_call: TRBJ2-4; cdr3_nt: TGTGCCAGCAGCCCCATCCGGACAGGGCGGGAAAACATTCAGTACTTC; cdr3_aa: CASSPIRTGRENIQYF
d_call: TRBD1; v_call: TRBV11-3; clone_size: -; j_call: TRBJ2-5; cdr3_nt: TGTGCCAGCAGCTTAGGGAGGACAGGGTACCAAGAGACCCAGTACTTC; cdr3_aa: CASSLGRTGYQETQYF
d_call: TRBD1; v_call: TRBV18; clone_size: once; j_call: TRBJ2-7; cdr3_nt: TGTGCCAGCTCACCAAACAGGGGTCCCGACGAGCAGTACTTC; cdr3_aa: CASSPNRGPDEQYF
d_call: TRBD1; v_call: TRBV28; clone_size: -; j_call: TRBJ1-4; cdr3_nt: TGTGCCAGCAGAGGGGGCTCCTGGGAAAAACTGTTTTTT; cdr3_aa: CASRGGSWEKLFF
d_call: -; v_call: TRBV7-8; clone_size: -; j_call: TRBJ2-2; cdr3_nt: TGTGCCAGCACCCTCGGAGATAGCAACACCGGGGAGCTGTTTTTT; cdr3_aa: CASTLGDSNTGELFF
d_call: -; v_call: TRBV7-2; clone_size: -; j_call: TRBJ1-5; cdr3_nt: TGTGCCAGCAGCTTAGGACAGTTTTATCAGCCCCAGCATTTT; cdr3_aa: CASSLGQFYQPQHF
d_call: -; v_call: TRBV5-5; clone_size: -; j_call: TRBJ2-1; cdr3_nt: TGTGCCAGCAGCTCGCAGCGCTCCTACAATGAGCAGTTCTTC; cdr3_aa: CASSSQRSYNEQFF
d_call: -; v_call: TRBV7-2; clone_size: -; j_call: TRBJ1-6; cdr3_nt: TGTGCCAGCAGCTTACTCGGGGGGCAAAATTCACCCCTCCACTTT; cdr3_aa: CASSLLGGQNSPLHF
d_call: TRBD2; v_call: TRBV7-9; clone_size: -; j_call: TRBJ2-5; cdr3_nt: TGTGCCAGCAGCCCACTAGCGGGGGGGCCGGAGACCCAGTACTTC; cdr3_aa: CASSPLAGGPETQYF
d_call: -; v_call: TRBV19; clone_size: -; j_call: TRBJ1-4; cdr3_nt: TGTGCCAGTAGGCCCTCGATGGCGGAAAATAATGAAAAACTGTTTTTT; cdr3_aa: CASRPSMAENNEKLFF
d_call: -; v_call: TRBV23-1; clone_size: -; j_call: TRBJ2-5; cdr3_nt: TGCGCCAGCAGTCAATCGTCCCAGGGAGGAGAGACCCAGTACTTC; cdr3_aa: CASSQSSQGGETQYF
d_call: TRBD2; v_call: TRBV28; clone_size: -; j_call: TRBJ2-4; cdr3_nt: TGTGCCAGCAGTTTCCGACTAGCGGGAGGGCCAAGCAAAAACATTCAGTACTTC; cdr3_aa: CASSFRLAGGPSKNIQYF
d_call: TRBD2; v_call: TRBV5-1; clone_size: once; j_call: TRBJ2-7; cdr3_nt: TGCGCCAGCAGATTCCTAGCGGAGCCCTACGAGCAGTACTTC; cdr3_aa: CASRFLAEPYEQYF
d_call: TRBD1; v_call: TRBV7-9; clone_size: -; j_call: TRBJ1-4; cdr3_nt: TGTGCCAGCACTTCCCCTCGGACAGGGCCTAATGAAAAACTGTTTTTT; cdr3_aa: CASTSPRTGPNEKLFF
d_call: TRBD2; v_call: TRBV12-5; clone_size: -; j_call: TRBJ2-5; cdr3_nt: TGTGCTAGTGGTTTTACTTCGACTAGCAGCCTTCAAGAGACCCAGTACTTC; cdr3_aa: CASGFTSTSSLQETQYF
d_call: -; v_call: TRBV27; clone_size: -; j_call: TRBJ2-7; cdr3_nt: TGTGCCAGCAGTTTAACGGACACCTCCTACGAGCAGTACTTC; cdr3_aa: CASSLTDTSYEQYF
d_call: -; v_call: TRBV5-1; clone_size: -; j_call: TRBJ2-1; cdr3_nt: TGCGCCAGCACCCCGCGGACTGCCCCCAATGAGCAGTTCTTC; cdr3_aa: CASTPRTAPNEQFF
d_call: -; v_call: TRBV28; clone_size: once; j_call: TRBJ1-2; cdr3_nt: TGTGCCAGCAGCTCGACCGGCAGGACATATGGCTACACCTTC; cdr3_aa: CASSSTGRTYGYTF
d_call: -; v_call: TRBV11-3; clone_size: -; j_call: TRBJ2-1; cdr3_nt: TGTGCCAGCAGCTCCGGAAGGGGTTACTCCTACAATGAGCAGTTCTTC; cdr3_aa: CASSSGRGYSYNEQFF
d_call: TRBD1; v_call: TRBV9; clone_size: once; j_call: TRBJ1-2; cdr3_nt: TGTGCCAGCAGCGTAGGACAGCGGGCAGGGGGCTATGGCTACACCTTC; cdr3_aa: CASSVGQRAGGYGYTF
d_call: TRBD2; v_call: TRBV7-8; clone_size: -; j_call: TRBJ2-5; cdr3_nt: TGTGCCAGCAGCGGAGGACTAGCGGGGGGGGAGACCCAGTACTTC; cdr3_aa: CASSGGLAGGETQYF
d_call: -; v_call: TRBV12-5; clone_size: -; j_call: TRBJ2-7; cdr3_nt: TGTGCTAGTGGTTTGGTACGGGATCGGGAGCAGTACTTC; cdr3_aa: CASGLVRDREQYF
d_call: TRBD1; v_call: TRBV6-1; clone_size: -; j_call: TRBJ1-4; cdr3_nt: TGTGCCAGCAGTAGGACAGGAACTAATGAAAAACTGTTTTTT; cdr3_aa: CASSRTGTNEKLFF
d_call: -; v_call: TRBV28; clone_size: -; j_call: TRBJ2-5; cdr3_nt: TGTGCCAGCAGGCCGAGGTTGGGAGAGACCCAGTACTTC; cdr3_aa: CASRPRLGETQYF
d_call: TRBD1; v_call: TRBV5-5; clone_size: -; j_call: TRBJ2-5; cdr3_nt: TGTGCCAGCACCCTGACAGGGGACGAGACCCAGTACTTC; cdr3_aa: CASTLTGDETQYF
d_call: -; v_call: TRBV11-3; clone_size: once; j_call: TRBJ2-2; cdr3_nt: TGTGCCAGCAGTCCCGCGCGGTACACCGGGGAGCTGTTTTTT; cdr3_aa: CASSPARYTGELFF
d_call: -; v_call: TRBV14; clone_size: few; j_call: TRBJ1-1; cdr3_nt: TGTGCCAGCAGCCAAGATCTTGGGGACTTGAACACTGAAGCTTTCTTT; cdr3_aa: CASSQDLGDLNTEAFF
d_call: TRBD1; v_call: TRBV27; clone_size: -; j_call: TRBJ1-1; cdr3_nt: TGTGCCAGCACCGGGGACAGGGGGCAGGAAGCTTTCTTT; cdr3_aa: CASTGDRGQEAFF
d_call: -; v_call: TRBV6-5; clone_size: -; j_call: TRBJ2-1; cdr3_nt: TGTGCCAGCAGTCGTCCGACAGAGCCCCCCGAGCAGTTCTTC; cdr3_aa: CASSRPTEPPEQFF
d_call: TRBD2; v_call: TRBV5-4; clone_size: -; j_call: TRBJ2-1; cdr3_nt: TGTGCCAGCAGCCCCGGACTAGCCTCTTCGGATGAGCAGTTCTTC; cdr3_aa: CASSPGLASSDEQFF
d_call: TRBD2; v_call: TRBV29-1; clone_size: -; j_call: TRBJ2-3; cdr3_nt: TGCAGCGGGACCCACTCAGCGGGAGTGTCAGATACGCAGTATTTT; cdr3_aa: CSGTHSAGVSDTQYF
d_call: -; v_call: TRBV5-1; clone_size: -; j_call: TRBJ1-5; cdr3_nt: TGCGCCAGCAGCTTTGGCAGGGATCAGCCCCAGCATTTT; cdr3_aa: CASSFGRDQPQHF
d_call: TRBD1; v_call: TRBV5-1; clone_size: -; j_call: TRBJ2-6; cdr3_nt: TGCGCCAGCACCGGAGGGACAGGGGGCTCTGGGGCCAACGTCCTGACTTTC; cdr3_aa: CASTGGTGGSGANVLTF
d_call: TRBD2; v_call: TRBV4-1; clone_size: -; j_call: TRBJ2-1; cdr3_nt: TGCGCCAGCAGCCAAGAAGCTTGGACTAGCGATAACAATGAGCAGTTCTTC; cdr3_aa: CASSQEAWTSDNNEQFF
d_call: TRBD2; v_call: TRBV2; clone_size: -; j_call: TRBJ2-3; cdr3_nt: TGTGCCAGCCACGGCCTAGCGGGAGAAACAGATACGCAGTATTTT; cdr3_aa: CASHGLAGETDTQYF
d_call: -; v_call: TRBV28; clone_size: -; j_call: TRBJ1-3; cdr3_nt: TGTGCCAGCAATGAAAAGCCCGACTCTGGAAACACCATATATTTT; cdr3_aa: CASNEKPDSGNTIYF
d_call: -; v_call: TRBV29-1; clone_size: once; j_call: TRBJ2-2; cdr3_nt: TGCAGCGTTGCGACTATCGACACCGGGGAGCTGTTTTTT; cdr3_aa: CSVATIDTGELFF
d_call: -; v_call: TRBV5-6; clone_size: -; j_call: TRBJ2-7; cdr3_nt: TGTGCCAGCAGCTCGACAGACGAGCAGTACTTC; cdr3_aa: CASSSTDEQYF
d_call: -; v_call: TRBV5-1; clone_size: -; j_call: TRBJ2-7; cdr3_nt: TGCGCCAGCAGCGAGACAGGGAGGAGTCACTACGAGCAGTACTTC; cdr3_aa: CASSETGRSHYEQYF